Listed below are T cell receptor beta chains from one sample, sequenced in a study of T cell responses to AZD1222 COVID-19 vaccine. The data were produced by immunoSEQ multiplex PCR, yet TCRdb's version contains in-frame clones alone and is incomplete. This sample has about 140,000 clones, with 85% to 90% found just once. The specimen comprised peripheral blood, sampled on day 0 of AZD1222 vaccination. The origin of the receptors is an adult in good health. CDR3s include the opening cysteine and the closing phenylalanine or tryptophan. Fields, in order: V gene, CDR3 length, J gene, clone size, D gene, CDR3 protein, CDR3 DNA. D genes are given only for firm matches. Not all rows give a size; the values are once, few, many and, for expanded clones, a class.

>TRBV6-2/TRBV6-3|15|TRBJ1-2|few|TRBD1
CASSYSRQGDYGYTF
TGTGCCAGCAGTTACTCCCGACAGGGGGACTATGGCTACACCTTC
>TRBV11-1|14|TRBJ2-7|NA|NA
CASSLGQSSYEQYF
TGTGCCAGCAGCCTTGGACAAAGCTCCTACGAGCAGTACTTC
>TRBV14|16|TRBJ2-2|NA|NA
CASSSLTGGPTGELFF
TGTGCCAGCAGTTCACTTACGGGGGGCCCTACCGGGGAGCTGTTTTTT
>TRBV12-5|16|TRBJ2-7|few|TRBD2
CASGLVRGGASYEQYF
TGTGCTAGTGGTTTGGTAAGGGGAGGGGCCTCCTACGAGCAGTACTTC
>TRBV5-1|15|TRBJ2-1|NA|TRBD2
CASRLAGGSYNEQFF
TGCGCCAGCAGGCTAGCGGGAGGCTCCTACAATGAGCAGTTCTTC
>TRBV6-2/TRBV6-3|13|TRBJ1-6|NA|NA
CASSYMNNSPLHF
TGTGCCAGCAGTTACATGAATAATTCACCCCTCCACTTT
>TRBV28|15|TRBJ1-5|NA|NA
CASSLGSSGNQPQHF
TGTGCCAGCAGTTTGGGCAGTTCGGGCAATCAGCCCCAGCATTTT
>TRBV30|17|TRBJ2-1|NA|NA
CAWRTLSGTQRYNEQFF
TGTGCCTGGAGGACTTTATCCGGGACACAAAGATACAATGAGCAGTTCTTC
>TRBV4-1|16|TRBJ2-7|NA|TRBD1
CASRTLDRASTYEQYF
TGCGCCAGCAGAACCCTTGACAGGGCCTCAACCTACGAGCAGTACTTC
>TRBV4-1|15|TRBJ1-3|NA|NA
CASSPGVSSGNTIYF
TGCGCCAGCAGCCCGGGGGTCAGCTCTGGAAACACCATATATTTT
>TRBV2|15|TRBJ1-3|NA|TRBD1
CASSGDRKVGGPIYF
TGTGCCAGCAGTGGGGACAGGAAAGTGGGGGGTCCCATATATTTT
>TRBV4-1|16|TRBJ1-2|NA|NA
CASSQGALRGNYGYTF
TGCGCCAGCAGCCAAGGGGCCCTCCGGGGGAACTATGGCTACACCTTC
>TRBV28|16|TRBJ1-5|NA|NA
CASSSRAGRINQPQHF
TGTGCCAGCAGTTCCCGGGCAGGGAGGATCAATCAGCCCCAGCATTTT
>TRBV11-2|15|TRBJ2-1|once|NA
CASSVQGGTYNEQFF
TGTGCCAGCAGCGTTCAGGGGGGCACCTACAATGAGCAGTTCTTC
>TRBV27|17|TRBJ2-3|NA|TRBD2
CASPGGASGRVCDTQYF
TGTGCCAGCCCCGGTGGGGCTAGCGGGAGGGTATGTGATACGCAGTATTTT
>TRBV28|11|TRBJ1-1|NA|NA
CAIRADTEAFF
TGTGCCATAAGGGCGGACACTGAAGCTTTCTTT
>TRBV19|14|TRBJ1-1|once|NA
CASSIPQLGAEAFF
TGTGCCAGTAGTATCCCGCAGTTGGGAGCTGAAGCTTTCTTT
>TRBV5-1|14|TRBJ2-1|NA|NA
CASSGGRENDEQFF
TGCGCCAGCAGCGGGGGGCGGGAGAACGATGAGCAGTTCTTC
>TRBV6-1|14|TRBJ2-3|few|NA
CASSEASGTDTQYF
TGTGCCAGCAGTGAAGCTAGCGGCACAGATACGCAGTATTTT
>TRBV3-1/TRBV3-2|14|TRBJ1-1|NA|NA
CASSHRQTNTEAFF
TGTGCCAGCAGCCACCGACAGACGAACACTGAAGCTTTCTTT
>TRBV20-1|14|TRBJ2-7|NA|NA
CSASGQGTSYEQYF
TGCAGTGCTAGTGGTCAGGGTACCTCCTACGAGCAGTACTTC
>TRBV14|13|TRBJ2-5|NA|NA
CASSQDLGETQYF
TGTGCCAGCAGCCAAGATCTAGGGGAGACCCAGTACTTC
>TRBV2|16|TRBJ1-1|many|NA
CASSDRIGRTNTEAFF
TGTGCCAGCAGTGACCGTATCGGGAGAACTAACACTGAAGCTTTCTTT
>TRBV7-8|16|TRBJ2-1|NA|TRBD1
CASSTPGTENYNEQFF
TGTGCCAGCAGTACCCCCGGGACAGAAAATTACAATGAGCAGTTCTTC
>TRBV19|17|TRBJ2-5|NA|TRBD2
CASSPTRLAGGAETQYF
TGTGCCAGTAGCCCCACTCGACTAGCGGGGGGAGCAGAGACCCAGTACTTC
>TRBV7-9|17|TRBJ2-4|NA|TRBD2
CASSPSRGGVDKNIQYF
TGTGCCAGCAGCCCCTCCCGGGGAGGGGTAGACAAAAACATTCAGTACTTC
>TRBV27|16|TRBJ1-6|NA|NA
CASSSLLGGYNSPLHF
TGTGCCAGCAGTTCTTTGTTGGGGGGGTATAATTCACCCCTCCACTTT
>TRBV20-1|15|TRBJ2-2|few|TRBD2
CSASDAGVGTGELFF
TGCAGTGCTAGTGACGCGGGAGTGGGCACCGGGGAGCTGTTTTTT
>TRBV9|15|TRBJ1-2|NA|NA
CASSVVRWNRHGYTF
TGTGCCAGCAGCGTAGTGAGATGGAACAGGCATGGCTACACCTTC
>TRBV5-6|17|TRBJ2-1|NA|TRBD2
CASSPPFSGSAYNEQFF
TGTGCCAGCAGCCCACCCTTTAGCGGGTCTGCCTACAATGAGCAGTTCTTC
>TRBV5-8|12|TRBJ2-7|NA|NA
CASSLLSYEQYF
TGTGCCAGCAGCTTGCTCTCCTACGAGCAGTACTTC
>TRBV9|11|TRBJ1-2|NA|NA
CASSTRTGYTF
TGTGCCAGCAGCACCAGGACGGGATACACCTTC
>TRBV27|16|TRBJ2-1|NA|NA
CASSFFRYLPNNEQFF
TGTGCCAGCAGTTTCTTTCGGTACTTACCGAACAATGAGCAGTTCTTC
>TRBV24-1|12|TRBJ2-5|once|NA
CATSGGAETQYF
TGTGCCACCAGTGGGGGGGCAGAGACCCAGTACTTC
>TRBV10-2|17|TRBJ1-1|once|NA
CASRPPGQGGGYTEAFF
TGCGCCAGCAGGCCTCCGGGGCAGGGCGGGGGGTACACTGAAGCTTTCTTT
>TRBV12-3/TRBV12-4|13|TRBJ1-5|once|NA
CASSRGVAQPQHF
TGTGCCAGCAGTCGAGGGGTAGCTCAGCCCCAGCATTTT
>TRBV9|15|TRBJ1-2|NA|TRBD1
CASSPGTGGDYGYTF
TGTGCCAGCAGCCCGGGGACAGGGGGTGACTATGGCTACACCTTC
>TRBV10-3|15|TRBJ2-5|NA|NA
CAISETKTRRETQYF
TGTGCCATCAGTGAGACTAAGACCCGCCGGGAGACCCAGTACTTC
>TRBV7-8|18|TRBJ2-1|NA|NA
CASSLDRISPITYNEQFF
TGTGCCAGCAGCTTAGACCGGATTAGTCCCATAACCTACAATGAGCAGTTCTTC
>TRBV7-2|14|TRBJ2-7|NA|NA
CASSLVSPGNEQYF
TGTGCCAGCAGCTTAGTTTCGCCAGGGAACGAGCAGTACTTC
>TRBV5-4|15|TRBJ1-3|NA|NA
CASSLRALSGNTIYF
TGTGCCAGCAGCTTGCGGGCCCTCTCTGGAAACACCATATATTTT
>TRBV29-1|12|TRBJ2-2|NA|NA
CSAIGWAGELFF
TGCAGCGCTATAGGGTGGGCCGGGGAGCTGTTTTTT
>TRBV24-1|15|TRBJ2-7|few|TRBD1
CATSDRATGKYEQYF
TGTGCCACCAGTGATCGCGCGACAGGGAAATACGAGCAGTACTTC
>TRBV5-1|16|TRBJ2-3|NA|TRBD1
CASSPFTGGVADTQYF
TGCGCCAGCAGCCCATTTACAGGGGGAGTCGCAGATACGCAGTATTTT
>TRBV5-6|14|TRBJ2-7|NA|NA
CASSLLPGVGEQYF
TGTGCCAGCAGCTTGCTTCCGGGGGTCGGCGAGCAGTACTTC
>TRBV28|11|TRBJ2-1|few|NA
CASSSLDEQFF
TGTGCCAGCAGTTCGCTAGATGAGCAGTTCTTC
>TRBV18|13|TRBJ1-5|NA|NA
CASSSGGDQPQHF
TGTGCCAGCTCATCCGGCGGAGATCAGCCCCAGCATTTT
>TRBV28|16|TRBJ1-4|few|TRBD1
CASRGESDRVREKLFF
TGTGCCAGCAGGGGAGAATCGGACAGGGTTAGGGAAAAACTGTTTTTT
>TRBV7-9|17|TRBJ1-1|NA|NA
CASSLFGLLGVNTEAFF
TGTGCCAGCAGCTTGTTCGGCCTTCTTGGGGTGAACACTGAAGCTTTCTTT
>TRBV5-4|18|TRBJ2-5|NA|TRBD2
CASSSGTSGRAGVETQYF
TGTGCCAGCAGTTCCGGGACTAGCGGGAGGGCCGGGGTAGAGACCCAGTACTTC
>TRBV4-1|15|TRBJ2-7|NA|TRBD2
CASSQGGLAAYEQYF
TGCGCCAGCAGCCAAGGGGGACTAGCGGCTTACGAGCAGTACTTC
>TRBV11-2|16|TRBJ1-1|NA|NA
CASKQGPLGMNTEAFF
TGTGCCAGCAAACAGGGTCCTCTGGGGATGAACACTGAAGCTTTCTTT
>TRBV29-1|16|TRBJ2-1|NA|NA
CSVEQLWDGSYNEQFF
TGCAGCGTTGAACAACTATGGGACGGATCCTACAATGAGCAGTTCTTC
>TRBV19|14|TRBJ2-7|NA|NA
CASSSGTATYEQYF
TGTGCCAGTAGTTCGGGGACGGCCACCTACGAGCAGTACTTC
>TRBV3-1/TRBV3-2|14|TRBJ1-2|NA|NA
CASSQAGGNYGYTF
TGTGCCAGCAGCCAAGCTGGGGGTAACTATGGCTACACCTTC
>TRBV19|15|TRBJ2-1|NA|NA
CASSIDRRERNEQFF
TGTGCCAGTAGTATAGATCGGAGGGAACGCAATGAGCAGTTCTTC
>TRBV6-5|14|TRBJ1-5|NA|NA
CASSYSFRDRWEHF
TGTGCCAGCAGTTACTCATTCCGAGACAGGTGGGAGCATTTT